The sequence of this T cell receptor (beta chain) was determined in a study of shared clonotypes between healthy human individuals (dated by TCRdb to about 2020). Regarding the research as a whole: The cohort included three men and a couple of women between 18 and 49 years of age. Blood TCR repertoires of roughly five healthy adults were deeply sequenced to estimate repertoire size and the extent of clonotype sharing between individuals. For each donor, CD4 naive and CD4 memory were each run on three plates, CD8 naive on two plates, and CD8 memory on one plate. Each donor's leukapheresis produced roughly between about 0.9 and 9.5 billion PBMCs. Different laboratories and diverse techniques were used to prepare libraries and sequence TCR repertoires, to increase sequencing depth and limit assay-specific biases.

Results and caveats for the whole study, not just this receptor: The genetic and exposure-history diversity represented was limited by the small number of donors. Larger estimated clonotype richness was generally found for naive subsets than for memory subsets. Sampling was restricted to blood, and TCR repertoires in tissue are likely to differ from TCR repertoires in blood. Based on pairwise subsampling, the degree of clonotype sharing among donors was expected to be affected by sequencing depth. Even with the large sequencing depth, rarefaction of the sorted-subset datasets indicated that sequencing was incomplete. When several donors were compared, the shared fraction of clonotypes was approximately 5% for naive CD4, 3.5% for naive CD8, more than 2% for memory CD4, and less than 0.45% for memory CD8. Compared with non-shared clonotypes, clonotypes shared by all four sorted-subset donors had higher generation probabilities.

In the germline V gene (reference sequence), CDR1 corresponds to SEHNR and CDR2 to FQNEAQ. The CDR3, cysteine through phenylalanine, is 15 amino acids long. Only the CDR3 DNA is retained, 45 bases long and in frame from the first base. Cut back by 5 bases and 7 bases, the V and J ends lie 18 bases apart. Remarks on this clone: Its target antigen remains unknown. No quality values exist for individual bases; no much larger clone is one base distant.

For the CD8 naive samples, CD45RO-negative cells were positively selected for CCR7, yielding a CD45RA+CCR7+ population from which TemRA cells were excluded. Healthy HIV-negative adults with no recently reported acute infections or vaccinations were included as donors. All donors were Caucasian adults living in Nashville, Tennessee, USA. Blood was collected by leukapheresis, and PBMCs were isolated by Ficoll-Histopaque density gradient centrifugation and then cryopreserved in liquid nitrogen vapor phase. Analytical flow cytometry was used to check the purity and quantity of each magnetically sorted T cell population. Genomic DNA was isolated from every sorted fraction and measured by UV absorbance on a Nanodrop 2000c. TCR CDR3 regions were amplified from genomic DNA by multiplex PCR using the deep immunoSEQ assay. Extracted genomic DNA from each cell subset was spread evenly across all wells of several immunoSEQ 96-well plates, with each plate serving as a replicate. For sorted subsets, 150 to 250 ng of genomic DNA, equivalent to around 31,000 T cell genomes, went into each replicate PCR. Purified libraries were quantified with a Qubit 3.0 fluorometer, sized on a Bioanalyzer 2100, and re-quantified with the KAPA Library Quantification kit. Every immunoSEQ 96-well plate was sequenced on a dedicated single-read 150-cycle Illumina NextSeq 550 flow cell. The source study handled its data this way. Because only junctional sequences without quality scores were contained in the immunoSEQ output, filtering matching that applied to full-length reads could not be performed. To assign V/J genes and CDR3, sequences were annotated using PyIR, a Python wrapper for IgBLAST v1.9, with IMGT germline references. Reads with weak V/J assignments (E-value above 1e-6), missing CDR3, stop codons, out-of-frame junctions, or ambiguous translated residues were removed. A V3J clonotype was defined by an identical inferred V gene, J gene, and CDR3 amino acid sequence. To compute the percentage overlap between repertoires, the number of shared unique clonotypes was divided by the size of the smaller repertoire. Three approaches were used to assess repertoire richness: RTK rarefaction, the Chao1 estimator, and Recon v2.1 estimates of unobserved clonotypes. Generation probabilities for all TCRbeta clonotypes obtained by the gDNA method from several donors were computed using OLGA. The table was pulled from immuneACCESS by TCRdb, which kept in-frame rearrangements only. Such tables lose some clones; where checked, under half of the loss comes from unresolved V genes, and the rest has no known cause. V and J calls and clone size are copied from that table; D and trimming were computed from the DNA. This sample holds hundreds of thousands of clones; 92% were observed only once. Approximately 24% of the sample goes to the ten largest clones.

The sample taken for sequencing was naive CD8+ T cells sorted from blood. The sample's cell subset or site, from its label and the paper: CD45RA+CCR7+. This receptor was taken from a man younger than 40 in good health. The sequence links TRBV7-9 to TRBJ2-1; perhaps TRBD2 is the D gene, with 6 bases matching. The base sequence is TGTGCCAGCAGCCCACCTCGGGGGAGCAAGAATGAGCAGTTCTTC. It codes for CASSPPRGSKNEQFF.